This TCR beta chain was recovered during a study of control samples from healthy donors and cancer patients. The repertoire was sequenced with immunoSEQ multiplex PCR; TCRdb's copy has only in-frame clones and lacks some. The table shows about 120,000 clones, with 89% occurring only once. The sequenced sample was blood. The source is a man aged 45-60 years in good health.

CDR3 residues: CASPRDSTRGSAQPQHF. The DNA of the CDR3 is TGTGCCAGCCCTAGGGATTCAACCAGGGGCTCGGCTCAGCCCCAGCATTTT. The chain has TRBV3-1 (or the pseudogene TRBV3-2) and TRBJ1-5; a possible D gene is TRBD1 (6 bases). V was clipped by 8 bases and J by 6 bases, with 26 bases between them. The CDR3 is 17 residues long. Germline V gene sequence: CDR1 LGHDT, CDR2 YNNKEL (reference sequence).